Below are 5 T cell receptor beta chains sequenced from a single sample in a study of shared clonotypes between healthy human individuals. Sequencing was performed with immunoSEQ multiplex PCR; in TCRdb, only in-frame clones are kept and a portion is missing. This sample has millions of clones, with 90% to 95% found just once. Source material: naive CD4+ T cells sorted from blood. Described subset: CD45RA+ positively selected. These receptors originate from a man aged 18 to 29 in good health.

The rearrangement joins TRBV7-2 to TRBJ1-3; the D is unclear. This CDR3 comprises 14 residues. The V gene's germline CDR1 is SGHTA and CDR2 FQGNSA. V lost 6 bases to trimming and J lost 4 bases, with 13 bases between them. CDR3 in DNA: TGTGCCAGCAGGGAGGCGGGTGGAGGAAACACCATATATTTT. This gives the protein CASREAGGGNTIYF. Using reference TRBV7-2 and TRBJ1-3 for the parts outside the CDR3, the full variable domain is GAGVSQSPSNKVTEKGKDVELRCDPISGHTALYWYRQSLGQGLEFLIYFQGNSAPDKSGLPSDRFSAERTGGSVSTLTIQRTQQEDSAVYLCASREAGGGNTIYFGEGSWLTVV.

This clone was detected once. The chain uses TRBV9 and TRBJ2-5; 7 bases are a match to TRBD1. The germline V gene has CDR1 SGDLS and CDR2 YYNGEE. The V segment lost 3 bases and the J segment 5 bases; nucleotides outside the gene matches: 1. The CDR3 loop spans 12 amino acids. CDR3 amino acids: CASSADRETQYF. In nucleotides, the CDR3 is TGTGCCAGCAGCGCGGACAGGGAGACCCAGTACTTC.

This sequence joins TRBV11-2 and TRBJ2-6; D unresolved. V gave up 0 bases and J gave up 0 bases, with 9 bases separating them. Germline values: CDR1 SGHAT, CDR2 FQNNGV. This CDR3 contains 17 residues. The CDR3 DNA reads TGTGCCAGCAGCTTAGAACAAGCCCGCTCTGGGGCCAACGTCCTGACTTTC. This gives the protein CASSLEQARSGANVLTF. Full variable domain (missing parts from reference TRBV11-2 and TRBJ2-6): EAGVAQSPRYKIIEKRQSVAFWCNPISGHATLYWYQQILGQGPKLLIQFQNNGVVDDSQLPKDRFSAERLKGVDSTLKIQPAKLEDSAVYLCASSLEQARSGANVLTFGAGSRLTVL.

This chain uses TRBV30 with TRBJ2-3; D tentatively reads TRBD1 or TRBD2 (5 bases each). CDR1 GTSNPN and CDR2 SVGIG come from the germline V gene (reference sequence). Deletions cut 0 bases from V and 2 bases from J, with 12 bases between. The CDR3 is 15 residues long. DNA for the CDR3: TGTGCCTGGAGTGTAGCCCCGGGGACCACAGATACGCAGTATTTT. It specifies CAWSVAPGTTDTQYF. The full variable domain, completed using reference TRBV30 and TRBJ2-3, is SQTIHQWPATLVQPVGSPLSLECTVEGTSNPNLYWYRQAAGRGLQLLFYSVGIGQISSEVPQNLSASRPQDRQFILSSKKLLLSDSGFYLCAWSVAPGTTDTQYFGPGTRLTVL.

The chain recombines TRBV21-1 with TRBJ1-1. TRBV21-1 is a listed pseudogene. The length of the CDR3 is 14 residues. Here the CDR3 reads CASRDGGGNTEAFF. CDR3 DNA sequence: TGTGCCAGCAGAGACGGGGGAGGGAACACTGAAGCTTTCTTT.